The present entry profiles one TCR beta chain with its context. This sample is drawn from a study of blood T cell repertoires in COVID-19. Study details: The United States, Italy and Spain supplied acute and convalescent COVID-19 samples.

Sequencing was performed with immunoSEQ multiplex PCR; in TCRdb, only in-frame clones are kept and a portion is missing. The sample carries some 65,000 clones, 85% recorded once. The CDR3 consists of 16 residues. Trimming removed 5 bases at V and 0 bases at J, with 14 bases between. The germline gives CDR1 LNHDA, CDR2 SQIVND (reference sequence). The receptor was derived from a man at least 80 years old with acute or convalescent COVID-19. This chain links TRBV19 with TRBJ1-3; weak D call: TRBD1 (6 bases). The sequenced sample was peripheral blood. CDR3 residues: CASSVGDRYSGNTIYF. The CDR3 nucleotides read TGTGCCAGTAGTGTGGGTGACAGGTACTCTGGAAACACCATATATTTT.